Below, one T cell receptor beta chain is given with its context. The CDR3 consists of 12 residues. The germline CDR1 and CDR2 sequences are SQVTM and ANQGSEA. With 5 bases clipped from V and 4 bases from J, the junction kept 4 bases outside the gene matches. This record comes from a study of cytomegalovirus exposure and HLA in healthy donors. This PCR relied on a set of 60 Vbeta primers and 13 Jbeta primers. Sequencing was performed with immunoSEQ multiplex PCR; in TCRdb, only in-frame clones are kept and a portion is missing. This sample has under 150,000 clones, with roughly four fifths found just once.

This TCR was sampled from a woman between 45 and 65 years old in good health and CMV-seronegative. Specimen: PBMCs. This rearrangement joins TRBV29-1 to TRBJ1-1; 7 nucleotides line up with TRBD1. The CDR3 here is CSVQRGRTEAFF. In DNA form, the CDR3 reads TGCAGCGTTCAGAGGGGGCGCACTGAAGCTTTCTTT.